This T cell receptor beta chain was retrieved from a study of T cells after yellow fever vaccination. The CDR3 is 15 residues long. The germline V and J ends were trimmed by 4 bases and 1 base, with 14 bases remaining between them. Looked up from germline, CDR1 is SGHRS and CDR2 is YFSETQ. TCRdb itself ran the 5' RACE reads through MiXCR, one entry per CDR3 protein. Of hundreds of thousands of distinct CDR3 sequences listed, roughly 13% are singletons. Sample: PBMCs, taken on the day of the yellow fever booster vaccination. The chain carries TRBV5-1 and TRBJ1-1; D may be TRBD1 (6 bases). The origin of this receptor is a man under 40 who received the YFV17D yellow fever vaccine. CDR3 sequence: CASSALGGGNTEAFF. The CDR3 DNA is TGCGCCAGCAGCGCCTTGGGAGGGGGGAACACTGAAGCTTTCTTT.